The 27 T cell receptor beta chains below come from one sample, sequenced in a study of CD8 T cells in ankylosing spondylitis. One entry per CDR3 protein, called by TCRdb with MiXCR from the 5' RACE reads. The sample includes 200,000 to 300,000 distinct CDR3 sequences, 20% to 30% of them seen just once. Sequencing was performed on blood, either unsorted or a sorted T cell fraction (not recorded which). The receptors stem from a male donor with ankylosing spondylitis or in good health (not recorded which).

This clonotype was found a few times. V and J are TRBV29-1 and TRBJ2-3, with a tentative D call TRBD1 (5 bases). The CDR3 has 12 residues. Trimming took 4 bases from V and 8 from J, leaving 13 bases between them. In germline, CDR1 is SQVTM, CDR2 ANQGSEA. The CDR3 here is CSVVQGTSTQYF. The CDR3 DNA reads TGCAGCGTTGTTCAGGGAACCAGTACGCAGTATTTT.

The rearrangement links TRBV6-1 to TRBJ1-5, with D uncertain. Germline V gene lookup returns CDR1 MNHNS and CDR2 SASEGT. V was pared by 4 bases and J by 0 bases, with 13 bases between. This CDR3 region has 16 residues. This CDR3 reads CASSGSRHYSNQPQHF. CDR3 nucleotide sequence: TGTGCCAGCAGTGGGAGCAGGCATTATAGCAATCAGCCCCAGCATTTT.

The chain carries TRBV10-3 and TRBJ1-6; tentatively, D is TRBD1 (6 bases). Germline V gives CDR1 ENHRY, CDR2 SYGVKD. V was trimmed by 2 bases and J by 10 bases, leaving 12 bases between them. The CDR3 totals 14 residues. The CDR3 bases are TGTGCCATCAGTGAGGTGGCAGGGGACTCACCCCTCCACTTT. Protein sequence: CAISEVAGDSPLHF.

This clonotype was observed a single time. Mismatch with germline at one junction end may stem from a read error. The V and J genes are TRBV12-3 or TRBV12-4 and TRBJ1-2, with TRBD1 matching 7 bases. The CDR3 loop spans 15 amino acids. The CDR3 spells CASSLTPDRNFGYTF. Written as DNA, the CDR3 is TGTGCCAGCAGTCTGACGCCGGACAGGAACTTTGGCTACACCTTC.

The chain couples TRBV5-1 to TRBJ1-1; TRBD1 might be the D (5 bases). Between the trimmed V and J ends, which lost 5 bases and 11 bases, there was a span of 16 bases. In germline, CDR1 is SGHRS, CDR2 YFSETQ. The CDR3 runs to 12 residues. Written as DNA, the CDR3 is TGCGCCAGCAGACCAGAGGGGTGGGGTGCTTTCTTT. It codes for CASRPEGWGAFF.

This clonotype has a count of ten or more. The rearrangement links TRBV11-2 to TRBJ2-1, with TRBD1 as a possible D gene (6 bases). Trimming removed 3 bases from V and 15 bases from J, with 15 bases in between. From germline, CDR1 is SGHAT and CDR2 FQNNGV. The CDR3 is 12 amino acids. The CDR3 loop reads CASSFGGGRRFF. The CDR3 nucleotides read TGTGCCAGCAGCTTTGGGGGCGGCCGGCGGTTCTTC.

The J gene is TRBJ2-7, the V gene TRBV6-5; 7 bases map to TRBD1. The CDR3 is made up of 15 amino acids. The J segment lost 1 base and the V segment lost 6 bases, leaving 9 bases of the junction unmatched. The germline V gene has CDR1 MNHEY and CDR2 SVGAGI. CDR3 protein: CASSPDRASSYEQYF. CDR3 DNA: TGTGCCAGCAGCCCCGACAGGGCCTCGTCCTACGAGCAGTACTTC.

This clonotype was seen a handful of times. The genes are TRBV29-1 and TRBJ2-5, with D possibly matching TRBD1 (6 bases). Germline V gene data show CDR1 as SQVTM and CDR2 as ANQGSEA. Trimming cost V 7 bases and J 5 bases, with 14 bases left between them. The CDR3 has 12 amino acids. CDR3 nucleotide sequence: TGCAGCGCCATAAGGGGGTCGGAGACCCAGTACTTC. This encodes CSAIRGSETQYF. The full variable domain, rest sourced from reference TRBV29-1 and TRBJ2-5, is SAVISQKPSRDICQRGTSLTIQCQVDSQVTMMFWYRQQPGQSLTLIATANQGSEATYESGFVIDKFPISRPNLTFSTLTVSNMSPEDSSIYLCSAIRGSETQYFGPGTRLLVL.

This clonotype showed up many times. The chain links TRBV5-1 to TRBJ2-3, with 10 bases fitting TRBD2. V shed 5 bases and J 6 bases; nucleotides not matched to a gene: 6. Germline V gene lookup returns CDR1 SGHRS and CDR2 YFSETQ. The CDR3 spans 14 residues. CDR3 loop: CASRTGTSVDTQYF. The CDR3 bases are TGCGCCAGCAGAACCGGGACTAGCGTTGATACGCAGTATTTT.

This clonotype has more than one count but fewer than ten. The chain's CDR3 is CSARDQGGAPNQPQHF. CDR3 nucleotide sequence: TGCAGTGCTAGAGACCAAGGGGGGGCCCCCAATCAGCCCCAGCATTTT. The J gene is TRBJ1-5, the V gene TRBV20-1; tentatively, D is TRBD1 (6 bases). Germline values: CDR1 DFQATT, CDR2 SNEGSKA (reference sequence). Deletions cut 0 bases from V and 3 bases from J, with 15 bases between. The CDR3 has 16 amino acids.

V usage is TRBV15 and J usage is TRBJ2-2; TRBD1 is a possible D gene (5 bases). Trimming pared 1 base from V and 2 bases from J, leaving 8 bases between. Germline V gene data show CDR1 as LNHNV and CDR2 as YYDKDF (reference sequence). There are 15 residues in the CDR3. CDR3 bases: TGTGCCACCAGCAGAGGTGGACAAAACACCGGGGAGCTGTTTTTT. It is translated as CATSRGGQNTGELFF.

CDR3 in DNA: TGTGCCAGCAGCGCCCGACTAGCGGGGAACTACGAGCAGTACTTC. Translating it yields CASSARLAGNYEQYF. The chain combines TRBV3-1 with TRBJ2-7; TRBD2 aligns across 11 bases. Germline CDR1 LGHDT, CDR2 YNNKEL (reference sequence). J was trimmed by 3 bases and V by 5 bases; bases with no gene match: 6. This CDR3 has 15 residues.

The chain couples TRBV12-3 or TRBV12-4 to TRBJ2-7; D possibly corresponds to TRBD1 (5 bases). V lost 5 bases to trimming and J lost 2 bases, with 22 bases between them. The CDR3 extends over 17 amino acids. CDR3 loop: CASSTIYQEDITYEQYF. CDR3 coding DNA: TGTGCCAGCAGTACCATCTACCAAGAGGACATCACCTACGAGCAGTACTTC.

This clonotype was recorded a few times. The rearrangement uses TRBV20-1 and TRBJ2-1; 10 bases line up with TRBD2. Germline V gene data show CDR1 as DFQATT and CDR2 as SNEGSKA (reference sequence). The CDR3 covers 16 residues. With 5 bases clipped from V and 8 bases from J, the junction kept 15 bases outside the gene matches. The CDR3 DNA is TGCAGTGCTGCAAGAGATATAAGCGGGGGGGCCGATGAGCAGTTCTTC. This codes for CSAARDISGGADEQFF.

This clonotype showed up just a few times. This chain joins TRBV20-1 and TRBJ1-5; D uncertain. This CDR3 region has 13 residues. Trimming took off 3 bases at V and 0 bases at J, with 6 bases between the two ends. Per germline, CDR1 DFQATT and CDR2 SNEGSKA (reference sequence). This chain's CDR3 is CSASGYSNQPQHF. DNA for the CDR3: TGCAGTGCTAGTGGGTATAGCAATCAGCCCCAGCATTTT.

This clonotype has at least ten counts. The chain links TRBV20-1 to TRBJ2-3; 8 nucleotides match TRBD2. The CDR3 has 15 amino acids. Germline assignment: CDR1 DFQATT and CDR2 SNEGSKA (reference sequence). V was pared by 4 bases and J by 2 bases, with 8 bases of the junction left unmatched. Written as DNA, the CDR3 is TGCAGTGCTAACGGGGGGGCTGGTAACACAGATACGCAGTATTTT. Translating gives CSANGGAGNTDTQYF.

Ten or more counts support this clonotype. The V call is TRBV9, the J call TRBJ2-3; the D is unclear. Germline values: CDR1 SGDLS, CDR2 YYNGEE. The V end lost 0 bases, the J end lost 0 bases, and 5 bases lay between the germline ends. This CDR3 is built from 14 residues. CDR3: CASSVGVSTDTQYF. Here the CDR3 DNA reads TGTGCCAGCAGCGTAGGGGTCAGCACAGATACGCAGTATTTT.

The CDR3 DNA sequence: TGTGCCAGCAGCTTGGCGCAGGTCCTTGGCAATGAGCAGTTCTTC. This gives the protein CASSLAQVLGNEQFF. V gene TRBV5-4 combines with J gene TRBJ2-1; D is unclear. This CDR3 comprises 15 residues. Between the trimmed V and J ends, which lost 0 bases and 6 bases, there was a span of 13 bases. CDR1 SGHNT and CDR2 YYREEE come from the germline V gene (reference sequence).

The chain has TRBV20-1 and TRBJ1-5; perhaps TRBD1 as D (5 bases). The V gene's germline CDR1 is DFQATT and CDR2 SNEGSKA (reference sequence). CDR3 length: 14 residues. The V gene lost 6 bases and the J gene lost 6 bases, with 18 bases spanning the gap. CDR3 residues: CSARPGPGSQPQHF. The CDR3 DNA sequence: TGCAGTGCCCGGCCGGGGCCTGGGAGTCAGCCCCAGCATTTT.

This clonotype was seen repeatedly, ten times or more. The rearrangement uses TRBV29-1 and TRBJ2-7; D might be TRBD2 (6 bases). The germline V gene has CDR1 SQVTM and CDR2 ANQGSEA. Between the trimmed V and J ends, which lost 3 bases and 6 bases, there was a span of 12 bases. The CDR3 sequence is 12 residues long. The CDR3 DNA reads TGCAGCGTTGAGAGTCTGGGACTCGAGCAGTACTTC. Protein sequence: CSVESLGLEQYF.

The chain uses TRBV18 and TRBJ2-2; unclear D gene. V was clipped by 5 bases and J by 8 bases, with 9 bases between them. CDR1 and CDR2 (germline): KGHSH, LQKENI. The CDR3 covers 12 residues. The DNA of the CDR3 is TGTGCCAGCTCATTCTCCCAGGGGGAGCTGTTTTTT. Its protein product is CASSFSQGELFF. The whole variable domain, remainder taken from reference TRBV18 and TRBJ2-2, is NAGVMQNPRHLVRRRGQEARLRCSPMKGHSHVYWYRQLPEEGLKFMVYLQKENIIDESGMPKERFSAEFPKEGPSILRIQQVVRGDSAAYFCASSFSQGELFFGEGSRLTVL.

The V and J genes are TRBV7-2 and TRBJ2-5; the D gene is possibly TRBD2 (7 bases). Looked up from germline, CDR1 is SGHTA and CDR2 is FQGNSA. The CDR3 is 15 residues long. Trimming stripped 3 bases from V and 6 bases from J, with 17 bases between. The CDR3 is CASSFGGAASKTQYF. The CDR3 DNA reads TGTGCCAGCAGCTTTGGGGGGGCCGCCTCTAAGACCCAGTACTTC.

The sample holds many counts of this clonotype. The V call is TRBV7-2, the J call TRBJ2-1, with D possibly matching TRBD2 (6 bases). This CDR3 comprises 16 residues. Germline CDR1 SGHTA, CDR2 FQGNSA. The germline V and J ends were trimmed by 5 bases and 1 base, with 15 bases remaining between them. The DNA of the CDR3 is TGTGCCAGCAGCCCCGGGGCGGGGTTTTCCTACAATGAGCAGTTCTTC. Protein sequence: CASSPGAGFSYNEQFF.

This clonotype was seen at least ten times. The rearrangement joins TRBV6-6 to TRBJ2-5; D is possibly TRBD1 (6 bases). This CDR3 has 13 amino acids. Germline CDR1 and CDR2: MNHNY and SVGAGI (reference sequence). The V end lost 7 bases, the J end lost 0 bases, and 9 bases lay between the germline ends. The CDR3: CASTRDNQETQYF. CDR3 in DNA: TGTGCCAGCACCCGGGACAACCAAGAGACCCAGTACTTC.

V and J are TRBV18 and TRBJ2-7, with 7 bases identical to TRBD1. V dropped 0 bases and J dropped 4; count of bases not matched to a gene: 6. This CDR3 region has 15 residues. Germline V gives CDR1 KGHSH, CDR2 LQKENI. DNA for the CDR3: TGTGCCAGCTCACCACCGACAGGGTTTGGGTACGAGCAGTACTTC. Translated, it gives CASSPPTGFGYEQYF.

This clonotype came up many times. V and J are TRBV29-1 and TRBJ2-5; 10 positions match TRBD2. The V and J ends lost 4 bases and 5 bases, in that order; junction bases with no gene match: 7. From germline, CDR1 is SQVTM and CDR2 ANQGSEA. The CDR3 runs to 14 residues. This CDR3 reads CSVAGTSVKETQYF. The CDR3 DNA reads TGCAGCGTTGCGGGGACTAGCGTAAAGGAGACCCAGTACTTC.

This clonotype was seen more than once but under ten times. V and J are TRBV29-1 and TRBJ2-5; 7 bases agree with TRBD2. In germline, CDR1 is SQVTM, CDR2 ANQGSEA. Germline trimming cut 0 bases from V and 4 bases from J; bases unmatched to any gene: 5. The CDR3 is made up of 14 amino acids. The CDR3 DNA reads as TGCAGCGTTGAAGATCCTAGCGGTGGAGAGACCCAGTACTTC. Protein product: CSVEDPSGGETQYF.